These T cell receptor beta chains were read from a single sample in a study of post-analysis software for immune sequencing data. TCRdb fed the PCR reads into MiXCR, producing one record per CDR3 protein. The profile covers under 200,000 distinct CDR3 sequences, with around 36% appearing a single time and approximately 30% taken by the ten largest. This sample comprised blood, obtained after autologous hematopoietic stem cell transplantation. These receptors came from a girl aged 10 to 17 with multiple sclerosis. The CDR3 runs from the conserved cysteine through the conserved F or W. The D gene is left open where the match is weak. The size field is filled for only some rows; it gives once, few, many or a size class.

j_call	d_call	clone_size	v_call	cdr3_nt	cdr3_aa
TRBJ2-1	TRBD1	few	TRBV7-2	TGTGCCAGCAGACCCCTTAAGGACAGGGACAAATACAATGAGCAGTTCTTC	CASRPLKDRDKYNEQFF
TRBJ2-3	TRBD2	few	TRBV7-8	TGTGCCAGCAGCTTAGGGGTTAGCGGGAGTGATACGCAGTATTTT	CASSLGVSGSDTQYF
TRBJ2-1	NA	few	TRBV11-3	TGTGCCAGCAGCTTAGATAGGGATGCCGAGCAGTTCTTC	CASSLDRDAEQFF
TRBJ1-2	NA	few	TRBV20-1	TGCAGTGCCCCGGGAGGCAATAATAACGCTAACTATGGCTACACCTTC	CSAPGGNNNANYGYTF
TRBJ2-7	TRBD2	NA	TRBV28	TGTGCCAGCAGAGTCCGACTAGCGGGAGCCTACGAGCAGTACTTC	CASRVRLAGAYEQYF
TRBJ2-7	TRBD2	few	TRBV3-1	TGTGCCAGCAGCCAAGGCCCGGGAGGGCTCTACGAGCAGTACTTC	CASSQGPGGLYEQYF
TRBJ2-7	NA	NA	TRBV12-3/TRBV12-4	TGTGCCAGCAGTCTACTGGTAGCGGCCCCCTCCGAGCAGTACTTC	CASSLLVAAPSEQYF
TRBJ2-5	NA	NA	TRBV29-1	TGCAGCGTTGGGGGACTCCAAGAGACCCAGTACTTC	CSVGGLQETQYF
TRBJ2-7	NA	NA	TRBV9	TGTGCCAGCAGCGTAAGCCCCGGCCACAAGCAGTACTTC	CASSVSPGHKQYF
TRBJ2-7	TRBD2	NA	TRBV7-9	TGTGCCAGCAGAAAGCTGGGGTCTAGCGGGCCCTACGAGCAGTACTTC	CASRKLGSSGPYEQYF
TRBJ2-1	NA	few	TRBV24-1	TGTGCCACCAGCCCCTACCTAGGAGCCGAGCAGTTCTTC	CATSPYLGAEQFF
TRBJ2-7	NA	many	TRBV4-1	TGCGCCAGCAGCCAGCTAGGGGCTGGCGACGAGCAGTACTTC	CASSQLGAGDEQYF
TRBJ1-2	TRBD1	once	TRBV4-3	TGCGCCAGCAGCCAAACAGGGGGCTGGGATGGCTACACCTTC	CASSQTGGWDGYTF
TRBJ2-3	TRBD1	NA	TRBV7-9	TGTGCCAGCAGCCCTTCCCGGACAGGGGGGTTTGCGCAGTATTTT	CASSPSRTGGFAQYF
TRBJ2-5	NA	NA	TRBV9	TGTGCCAGCAGCGAGGAGTGGGGAGAGACCCAGTACTTC	CASSEEWGETQYF
TRBJ2-6	TRBD1	few	TRBV20-1	TGCAGTGCCACAGACAGGGCCGGGGCCAACGTCCTGACTTTC	CSATDRAGANVLTF
TRBJ2-1	NA	NA	TRBV6-1	TGTGCCATTGGGGGGCGATACTACAATGAGCAGTTCTTC	CAIGGRYYNEQFF
TRBJ2-3	TRBD2	few	TRBV20-1	TGCAGTGCTCTAGAGCCTAGCGGGAGTGGTACGCAGTATTTT	CSALEPSGSGTQYF
TRBJ2-7	TRBD1	NA	TRBV20-1	TGCAGTGCTAGAGATGGGACAGATAGTTACGAGCAGTACTTC	CSARDGTDSYEQYF
TRBJ2-5	TRBD1	few	TRBV20-1	TGCAGTGCAAAAAGGACAGGGATCAAAGAGACCCAGTACTTC	CSAKRTGIKETQYF
TRBJ2-7	TRBD2	NA	TRBV5-1	TGCGCCAGCAGCTTCCCTAGCGGGGGCTACGAGCAGTACTTC	CASSFPSGGYEQYF
TRBJ2-5	TRBD2	NA	TRBV30	TGTGCCTGGACTAGCGGCGAAGAGACCCAGTACTTC	CAWTSGEETQYF
TRBJ1-6	NA	NA	TRBV9	TGTGCCAGCACCTCGGGAGCCAGGCCGCAGGAGGGATCACCCCTCCACTTT	CASTSGARPQEGSPLHF
TRBJ2-2	NA	NA	TRBV29-1	TGCAGCGCCCTTTTGGGGGCCGGGGAGCTGTTTTTT	CSALLGAGELFF
TRBJ1-5	TRBD1	few	TRBV20-1	TGCAGTGCCCTCCAGGGGGGCGGAGATCTCAATCAGCCCCAGCATTTT	CSALQGGGDLNQPQHF
TRBJ2-3	TRBD2	NA	TRBV29-1	TGCAGCGTTGAAGGAGGTAGACTAGCGAGTTCTCTAGCGGTCAGCACAGATACGCAGTATTTT	CSVEGGRLASSLAVSTDTQYF
TRBJ1-2	NA	NA	TRBV20-1	TGCAGTGCCAAGAGGGGGGCAGCCACCTTC	CSAKRGAATF
TRBJ2-5	TRBD1	many	TRBV4-3	TGCGCCAGCAGTCGCACTCCGGGACAGGGGGCAAGGGAGACCCAGTACTTC	CASSRTPGQGARETQYF
TRBJ1-1	NA	NA	TRBV11-3	TGTGCCAGCAGCTGGGGGGACCGACACTCTGAAGCTTTCTTT	CASSWGDRHSEAFF
TRBJ2-3	TRBD1	NA	TRBV6-2/TRBV6-3	TGTGCCAGCACGGACAGGACCAGCACAGATACGCAGTATTTT	CASTDRTSTDTQYF
TRBJ2-5	TRBD2	NA	TRBV7-8	TGTGCCAGCAGCTCACGACTAGCGCCCCAAGAGACCCAGTACTTC	CASSSRLAPQETQYF
TRBJ1-5	TRBD1	few	TRBV24-1	TGTGCCACCAGTGAGACGACAGGGGGCCTTCAGCCCCAGCATTTT	CATSETTGGLQPQHF
TRBJ1-5	NA	NA	TRBV7-2	TGTGCCAGCAGCTTAGTCCATCAGCCCCAGCATTTT	CASSLVHQPQHF
TRBJ2-2	TRBD2	NA	TRBV7-2	TGTGCCAGCAGCTCAGGCCTAGTGGCGGGGGGCACCGGGGAGCTGTTTTTT	CASSSGLVAGGTGELFF
TRBJ1-4	NA	NA	TRBV9	TGTGCCAGCAGCGTAGGCGTGACTAATGAAAAACTGTTTTTT	CASSVGVTNEKLFF
TRBJ2-3	NA	NA	TRBV27	TGTGCCAGCAGTTTTGCGGTCACAGATGCGCAGTATTTT	CASSFAVTDAQYF
TRBJ2-3	NA	NA	TRBV7-2	TGTGCCAGCAGCTTAGCACGGAACACAGATACGCAGTATTTT	CASSLARNTDTQYF
TRBJ2-1	NA	few	TRBV27	TGTGCCAGCAGTTTGCAGAGTCAGAATGAGCAGTTCTTC	CASSLQSQNEQFF
TRBJ2-7	NA	few	TRBV11-3	TGTGCCAGCAGCCCTGACGGCCAAGCCTCCTACGAGCAGTACTTC	CASSPDGQASYEQYF
TRBJ2-1	NA	NA	TRBV9	TGTGCCAGCAGCTACAACTGGGAGTCTGGGTCCTACAATGAGCAGTTCTTC	CASSYNWESGSYNEQFF
TRBJ1-1	NA	NA	TRBV5-1	TGCGCCAGCAGCTTGGAGATAGTTACTGAAGCTTTCTTT	CASSLEIVTEAFF
TRBJ1-2	TRBD1	few	TRBV3-1	TGTGCCAGCAGTCAGCGGGACAGGGGACACTATGGCTACACCTTC	CASSQRDRGHYGYTF
TRBJ2-7	NA	NA	TRBV20-1	TGCAGTGCTAGTTCAACCCGGGACTACGAGCAGTACTTC	CSASSTRDYEQYF
TRBJ2-1	TRBD2	NA	TRBV10-3	TGTGTCGTCAGCGGGAGGAACGGGAATGAGCAGTTCTTC	CVVSGRNGNEQFF
TRBJ2-1	NA	NA	TRBV10-3	TGTGCCATCAGTGAGTCGGACTCCTTCTCCTACAATGAGCAGTTCTTC	CAISESDSFSYNEQFF
TRBJ2-1	NA	NA	TRBV28	TGTGCCAGCAGTCCCGGACGTAGCGGTTACAATGAGCAGTTCTTC	CASSPGRSGYNEQFF
TRBJ1-1	NA	few	TRBV6-6	TGTGCCAGCAATTTCGGGGGTCCTGAAGCTTTCTTT	CASNFGGPEAFF
TRBJ2-3	NA	few	TRBV12-5	TGTGCTAGTGCCCGGAGGGCAGCAGATACGCAGTATTTT	CASARRAADTQYF
TRBJ1-3	TRBD1	NA	TRBV20-1	TGCAGCGCTAAACAGGGGTCTGGAAACACCATATATTTT	CSAKQGSGNTIYF
TRBJ2-2	NA	few	TRBV7-3	TGTGCCAGCAGCTACTATCCGAGGAACACCGGGGAGCTGTTTTTT	CASSYYPRNTGELFF
TRBJ2-7	NA	many	TRBV29-1	TGCAGCGTTGTCCCGGGAGCCCCCTCGGGCGAGCAGTACTTC	CSVVPGAPSGEQYF
TRBJ2-7	NA	few	TRBV5-1	TGCGCCAGCAGCCCGGAGGCCGACTCCTACGAGCAGTACTTC	CASSPEADSYEQYF
TRBJ2-7	NA	many	TRBV20-1	TGCAGTGCAAAAAAGACAGGGGCGGGAGTGGAGCAGTACTTC	CSAKKTGAGVEQYF